The text below deals with one T cell receptor (beta chain). The antigen it binds to is not known. No much larger clone is present one base from it, and per-base qualities are unavailable. The cohort consisted of 600 to 700 healthy bone marrow donors. At the time of sampling, all cohort members were nominally healthy, though unrecorded immune exposures were likely present. The donor tested CMV seronegative and was one of the 352 seronegative cohort members. A peripheral blood sample was provided by each donor, and peripheral blood mononuclear cells were used for TCR beta sequencing. Genomic DNA was extracted from the blood cell samples with the Qiagen DNeasy Blood Extraction Kit. These data come from a study of cytomegalovirus exposure and HLA in healthy donors (dated by TCRdb to between 2016 and 2019). As for the study more broadly: An earlier analysis of around 600 of the donors reported more than 250 Gb of sequence data and 120 million or so unique TCR beta sequences from 150 million to 200 million T cells. Roughly 300 gigabases of sequencing data and 70 million to 100 million unique TCR sequences were included in an early release covering about 620 HLA-typed donors. Of the roughly 400 genotyped donors, approximately 83% fell in the genetic ancestry cluster associated with self-reported Caucasian donors. The aim of the study was to test whether cataloging public T cell receptors could identify signatures of past pathogen exposure. The study profiled the T cell repertoires of 500 to 800 subjects by immunosequencing and related them to cytomegalovirus serostatus. A separate validation cohort of 100 to 150 different subjects was used in addition to the approximately 700-subject first cohort. High-throughput TCR immunosequencing, statistical association of individual TCRs with disease status, and machine learning were combined to predict cytomegalovirus infection status. To study patterns of TCR occurrence, a later analysis re-analyzed previously published TCR beta repertoires from several hundred donors and added high-resolution HLA genotyping. Rather than drawing on any new phenotypic data, the later analysis identified candidate immune exposures from TCR beta sequences and the way those sequences occurred across donors. To decide whether each TCR beta V gene segment behaved as functional or pseudogenic, an earlier analysis of approximately 600 of the donors relied on high-throughput TCR beta sequencing. Alongside the repertoire data, information on donor age, sex, ethnicity and CMV serostatus was compiled. In a later genetic analysis, genome-wide SNP genotypes for about three fifths of the roughly 670 donors were used, and that subset was treated as a discovery cohort. Every discovery cohort repertoire had been produced on one sequencing platform. HLA typing included class I and class II loci at four-digit resolution. The number of typed donors differed by locus: about 629-640 for A, B, C, DRB1 and DQB1; 522 for DQA1; approximately 610 for DPA1; and roughly 490 for DPB1. About five DR-DQ haplotypes were treated as single units for association and clustering because of strong linkage in the cohort. Across 398 genotyped donors of the cohort, an average of approximately 240,000 unique TCR beta nucleotide sequences per donor were sequenced, and roughly 20% of those sequences were non-productive.

The library was prepared using the immunoSEQ multiplex PCR assay. For the multiplex PCR, a mixture combining 60 forward primers for TCR Vbeta segments and 13 reverse primers for TCR Jbeta segments was used. Amplification of the CDR3 region of rearranged TCR beta genes was performed with a multiplex PCR assay on genomic DNA. The amplified TCR beta libraries were sequenced on the Illumina HiSeq System as 87-base-pair reads. From the authors' description of their analysis: A later analysis tallied tens of millions of unique TCR beta chains across the 666 repertoires, and approximately 12 million of those chains were shared by two or more donors. Raw reads were error-corrected and collapsed into unique sequences with a nearest-neighbor algorithm that merged closely related sequences to remove PCR and sequencing errors. V, D and J gene segments were assigned by aligning CDR3 sequences to IMGT reference sequences. For a sequence to be retained, at least a six-nucleotide match to both a V gene segment and a J gene segment was required. A rearrangement was called productive if the CDR3 had no stop codons and remained in frame with V and J, and every other rearrangement was called non-productive. Following IMGT convention, CDR3 was defined as the stretch from the second conserved V-encoded cysteine to the conserved J-encoded phenylalanine. In an earlier analysis of 500 to 650 of the donors, sequences lacking an unambiguous match to a single V gene segment were excluded. An earlier analysis of several hundred of the donors called V segments functional above 56.7% productive rearrangements and segregating when the between-donor standard deviation exceeded 5%. To diagnose cytomegalovirus status from the catalog of TCR beta chain sequences, a statistical classification framework was built. V and J gene assignment, in a later analysis, came from comparing TCR nucleotide sequences with IMGT/GENE-DB human TR gene sequences. The TCRdist pipeline was used in a later analysis to assign CDR3 sequences and most-parsimonious VDJ recombination scenarios. In a later analysis, each TCR beta chain was defined by its CDR3 amino acid sequence together with its V-gene family, and reads lacking a unique V-gene family were excluded. A later analysis removed 500 to 600 highly shared, low-generation-probability nucleotide sequences to deal with suspected cross-contamination and a sequencing artifact. For each public chain, a later analysis derived a clonal expansion index from normalized ranks of inferred template counts within each repertoire. A later analysis computed generation probabilities with a VDJ recombination model fitted to out-of-frame rearrangements, and checked the results against IGoR. A later analysis scored TCR-TCR, TCR-HLA and TCR-CMV co-occurrence with hypergeometric tests, applying a repertoire-size bias correction to TCR pairs. False discovery rates were estimated in a later analysis by permuting HLA or CMV assignments 20 times. In a later analysis, co-occurring TCRs were grouped with DBSCAN, and TCRdist sequence similarity was added when clustering was performed within HLA-allele-positive subsets. Repertoires with fewer than 30,000 or more than 120,000 public chains, plus five repertoires with anomalous nucleotide sharing, were excluded from co-occurrence clustering. Not all clones reach the TCRdb copy of this immuneACCESS table, which keeps in-frame sequences only. Checked studies attribute under half of the gap to unresolved V genes and leave the rest unexplained. That table supplies the V and J calls and clone size; D and trimming were determined from the DNA. Recorded for this sample are about 250,000 clones; 70% to 90% of them occurred a single time. The top ten constitute roughly 0.26% of the sample.

The CDR3 starts with the cysteine, ends with the phenylalanine, and has 14 residues. Left in the record is the CDR3 DNA by itself, 42 bases read in frame from the first base. Compared with germline, V lacks 3 bases and J lacks 3 bases; bases without a gene match: 2. CDR1 and CDR2, per the germline V gene, are SGHTA and FQGNSA. What the study reported, not specific to this receptor: Immune exposure information for the cohort was limited to CMV serostatus. According to a later analysis, parvovirus B19, influenza, CMV and Epstein-Barr virus appeared linked to several top co-occurrence clusters. Most TCR sequences were observed very rarely across donors, whereas some public TCRs were present in many individuals. A further reported finding was that TCR beta sequences accurately predicted the HLA-A and HLA-B alleles for most subjects in the first cohort. Because counts were too low, 15 to 20 rarely observed V segments, including chromosome 9 orphons, were left out of the earlier analysis of about 500 of the donors. An earlier analysis of several hundred of the donors showed that most TCR beta V segments appeared in productive rearrangements either about 87% or about 30% of the time, which broadly matched IMGT annotations. A few of the identified cytomegalovirus-associated TCR beta chains were confirmed in vitro to be specific for cytomegalovirus antigens. The sequencing pipeline was judged likely to have produced a cluster of highly shared sequence variants as a technical artifact. Correlated functional status among segregating V segments might be attributable to linkage disequilibrium, but an unknown experimental factor could not be ruled out. In the study, some 160 TCR beta chains were listed as associated with cytomegalovirus. In a later analysis, HLA-associated TCR beta chains showed more clonal expansion and lower generation probabilities than non-associated chains that were equally common. In a later analysis, the rate of TCR association differed among HLA loci, with DRB1 alleles having the most associated TCRs and HLA-C alleles having the fewest. The classifier was reported to diagnose cytomegalovirus status with high specificity and sensitivity in both the original cohort and the validation cohort. The 87-base-pair reads could not distinguish some IMGT-functional V segments, including TRBV6-2 and TRBV6-3, so those segments were excluded. Because some donors lacked HLA typing at each locus, the association tests relied only on the typed subset. In a later analysis, most CMV-associated TCR beta chains were found to appear HLA-restricted, with HLA associations seemingly driven largely by CMV exposure. In a later analysis, over 15,000 TCR beta sequences were associated with specific HLA alleles at a false discovery rate of 0.05. An association between a missense DCLRE1C variant and V-gene and J-gene trimming of TCR beta chains was found in a later genetic analysis and replicated in an independent cohort. According to the authors, the approach could potentially be generalized to other disease states and immunological phenotypes. Presence/absence analyses assumed roughly uniform sequencing depth across donors, an assumption that may not hold. In a later genetic analysis, fewer N-insertions in productive TCRs were reported among donors in an Asian-associated ancestry cluster than the roughly 700-donor mean. Assigning TCR associations to individual alleles was difficult when HLA alleles, especially DR and DQ, strongly co-occurred. This cohort had only TCR beta chains sequenced, and the lack of alpha or paired-chain data limited which features could be detected.

The sequence derives from a girl aged 2-9 years in good health and CMV-seronegative. The material sequenced was PBMCs. The chain employs TRBV7-2 and TRBJ1-5, and 7 bases in between align with TRBD1. The sequenced DNA is TGTGCCAGCAGCTTGACAGGGCCCAATCAGCCCCAGCATTTT. It codes for CASSLTGPNQPQHF.